Detailed here is one T cell receptor (beta chain). Its antigen is not identified. This specimen comes from a study of siplizumab effects on memory and regulatory T cells. CDR1 SGHRS and CDR2 YFSETQ come from the germline V gene. CDR3 length: 17 amino acids. V gave up 1 base and J gave up 3 bases; unmatched junction bases: 7. The study assayed roughly 91,000 TCR templates per sample. Produced via immunoSEQ multiplex PCR; TCRdb's table is partial and in-frame only. This table has some 96,000 clones, about 95% appearing once. Study findings and constraints: Tregs proliferating in siplizumab cultures lacked confirmation of their suppressive function. Neither a naive nor a memory phenotype was assignable to roughly 80-96% of proliferating CD4+ or CD8+ clones.

This TCR derives from a human donor in good health. The chain carries TRBV5-1 and TRBJ2-1; 10 nucleotides line up with TRBD2. Sequencing was done on a sample of non-Treg CD4+ T cells sorted from blood. CDR3 sequence reads: CASSLWPSGSGYNEQFF. CDR3 DNA: TGCGCCAGCAGCTTGTGGCCTAGCGGGAGCGGCTACAATGAGCAGTTCTTC.